This entry is about one T cell receptor beta chain. Its antigen is undetermined. Libraries were prepared by immunoSEQ multiplex PCR; TCRdb keeps only in-frame clonotypes and omits some of them. The sample yields around 20,000 clones, approximately 88% seen once. The data were obtained in a study of T cell responses to AZD1222 COVID-19 vaccine. Findings and caveats of the study: Across the whole spike, CD4 TCRs peaked at regions 160-218 and 743-854. The study sampled repertoires only after the peak T cell response. Donors were largely white British and mainly female; clonal diversity was possibly underestimated.

Per the germline V gene, CDR1 is SGHKS and CDR2 is YYEKEE (reference sequence). The CDR3 consists of 19 residues. The V gene end was trimmed by 4 bases and the J gene end by 4 bases; junction bases not matched to a gene: 13. The J gene is TRBJ2-2, the V gene TRBV5-5, with 13 nucleotides matching TRBD2. The sample here was peripheral blood, taken 28 days after the second AZD1222 dose. This TCR was recovered from an adult who received the AZD1222 COVID-19 vaccine. CDR3 DNA: TGTGCCAGCAGCCCCACTCAGGGGACTAGCGGGATCCGCACCGGGGAGCTGTTTTTT. Protein: CASSPTQGTSGIRTGELFF. Full variable domain (missing parts from reference TRBV5-5 and TRBJ2-2): DAGVTQSPTHLIKTRGQQVTLRCSPISGHKSVSWYQQVLGQGPQFIFQYYEKEERGRGNFPDRFSARQFPNYSSELNVNALLLGDSALYLCASSPTQGTSGIRTGELFFGEGSRLTVL.